Below are 14 T cell receptor beta chains sequenced from a single sample in a study of T cells in localized non-small cell lung cancer. Clones were sequenced by immunoSEQ multiplex PCR, and TCRdb holds only the in-frame ones, with some missing. The sample has tens of thousands of clones; around 83% are singletons. The sample here was PBMCs, taken before any cancer treatment. The receptors originated from a man between 40 and 70 years old with stage II lung adenocarcinoma.

V and J are TRBV5-4 and TRBJ2-6, with D unresolved. The V end lost 0 bases, the J end lost 0 bases, and 4 bases lay between the germline ends. This CDR3 has 15 residues. In germline, CDR1 is SGHNT, CDR2 YYREEE (reference sequence). The CDR3, as DNA: TGTGCCAGCAGCTTGGGAGTCTCTGGGGCCAACGTCCTGACTTTC. Its protein is CASSLGVSGANVLTF.

The chain carries TRBV10-2 and TRBJ2-7; D remains unclear. Germline CDR1 reads WSHSY; CDR2 reads SAAADI. CDR3 length: 12 amino acids. With 7 bases removed from V and 2 bases from J, the gap between germline ends came to 9 bases. CDR3 region: CASTRSAYEQYF. For the CDR3, the DNA is TGCGCCAGCACCCGGTCCGCCTACGAGCAGTACTTC.

V gene TRBV5-6 combines with J gene TRBJ2-5, with D possibly being TRBD1 (5 bases). V was trimmed by 4 bases and J by 0 bases, leaving 16 bases between them. The CDR3 runs 16 residues. Germline V gene lookup returns CDR1 SGHDT and CDR2 YYEEEE. The CDR3 spells CASSEDTTSDQETQYF. The CDR3, as DNA: TGTGCCAGCAGCGAGGACACCACCTCGGACCAAGAGACCCAGTACTTC.

The chain links TRBV28 to TRBJ1-4; D may be TRBD1 (6 bases). Between the trimmed V and J ends, which lost 5 bases and 8 bases, there was a span of 18 bases. The CDR3 has 15 amino acids. CDR1 and CDR2 (germline): MDHEN, SYDVKM. CDR3 amino acids: CASSPTGIGREKLFF. In nucleotides, the CDR3 is TGTGCCAGCAGTCCTACAGGGATCGGGAGGGAAAAACTGTTTTTT.

This rearrangement joins TRBV10-3 to TRBJ2-3; 15 bases align to TRBD2. The V segment lost 1 base and the J segment 4 bases; nucleotides outside the gene matches: 6. CDR3 length: 18 amino acids. Germline-derived CDR1 and CDR2 are ENHRY and SYGVKD. The CDR3 DNA is TGTGCCATCAGTGAGTTGGGACTAGCGGGGGGTCATTCAGATACGCAGTATTTT. Residues: CAISELGLAGGHSDTQYF.

The V gene is TRBV2, the J gene TRBJ1-5; D gene ambiguous. The V gene lost 7 bases and the J gene lost 7 bases, with 20 bases spanning the gap. Germline V gives CDR1 SNHLY, CDR2 FYNNEI. This CDR3 region has 15 residues. The CDR3 region is CASTPRSGLEQPQHF. CDR3 in DNA: TGTGCCAGCACCCCTAGATCCGGGTTAGAGCAGCCCCAGCATTTT. The full variable domain, completed using reference TRBV2 and TRBJ1-5, is EPEVTQTPSHQVTQMGQEVILRCVPISNHLYFYWYRQILGQKVEFLVSFYNNEISEKSEIFDDQFSVERPDGSNFTLKIRSTKLEDSAMYFCASTPRSGLEQPQHFGDGTRLSIL.

The rearrangement uses TRBV29-1 and TRBJ1-3; D possibly corresponds to TRBD1 (6 bases). Germline V lookup: CDR1 SQVTM, CDR2 ANQGSEA. This CDR3 contains 12 residues. The V gene lost 7 bases and the J gene lost 0 bases, with 7 bases spanning the gap. DNA for the CDR3: TGCAGCGCGGACAGCTCTGGAAACACCATATATTTT. This encodes CSADSSGNTIYF.

V is TRBV6-5 and J is TRBJ2-1; D perhaps matches TRBD2 (7 bases). The V and J ends lost 6 bases and 1 base respectively, with 13 bases between them. Looked up from germline, CDR1 is MNHEY and CDR2 is SVGAGI. The CDR3 runs to 15 residues. In DNA form, the CDR3 reads TGTGCCAGCAGGACGGGGGGCGCTTCCTACAATGAGCAGTTCTTC. As protein: CASRTGGASYNEQFF.

V is TRBV19 and J is TRBJ1-4; perhaps TRBD1 as D (6 bases). Germline CDR1 LNHDA, CDR2 SQIVND (reference sequence). V lost 4 bases and J lost 0, with 6 bases in between. This CDR3 is built from 14 residues. The CDR3 region is CASSNRATNEKLFF. In DNA form, the CDR3 reads TGTGCCAGTAGTAACAGGGCAACTAATGAAAAACTGTTTTTT. The complete variable domain, with remaining parts taken from reference TRBV19 and TRBJ1-4, reads DGGITQSPKYLFRKEGQNVTLSCEQNLNHDAMYWYRQDPGQGLRLIYYSQIVNDFQKGDIAEGYSVSREKKESFPLTVTSAQKNPTAFYLCASSNRATNEKLFFGSGTQLSVL.

The V call is TRBV18, the J call TRBJ2-1; 15 positions match TRBD2. The V gene end was trimmed by 0 bases and the J gene end by 8 bases; junction bases not matched to a gene: 11. Germline V gene sequence: CDR1 KGHSH, CDR2 LQKENI. The CDR3 sequence is 19 residues long. The CDR3 DNA reads TGTGCCAGCTCACCACCCGGGAGGACTAGCGGGGGGGCCTTAGATGAGCAGTTCTTC. Amino acids: CASSPPGRTSGGALDEQFF.

This chain connects TRBV6-5 to TRBJ1-2; D call uncertain. The CDR3 contains 11 residues. Germline CDR1 is MNHEY and CDR2 is SVGAGI. V was clipped by 6 bases and J by 4 bases, with 6 bases between them. The CDR3 sequence: CASRDFYGYTF. DNA of the CDR3: TGTGCCAGCAGGGACTTCTATGGCTACACCTTC.

This sequence joins TRBV7-9 and TRBJ1-1; D is unclear. With 10 bases removed from V and 0 bases from J, the gap between germline ends came to 12 bases. CDR1 SEHNR and CDR2 FQNEAQ come from the germline V gene (reference sequence). The CDR3 totals 13 residues. The CDR3 spells CANRSDMNTEAFF. CDR3 sequence (DNA): TGTGCCAACCGTAGTGACATGAACACTGAAGCTTTCTTT. The full variable domain, with the rest looked up from reference TRBV7-9 and TRBJ1-1, is DTGVSQNPRHKITKRGQNVTFRCDPISEHNRLYWYRQTLGQGPEFLTYFQNEAQLEKSRLLSDRFSAERPKGSFSTLEIQRTEQGDSAMYLCANRSDMNTEAFFGQGTRLTVV.

The CDR3 nucleotides are TGTGCCAGCAGTGACAGGGATTCGGATACGCAGTATTTT. Encoded protein: CASSDRDSDTQYF. The chain uses TRBV25-1 and TRBJ2-3; perhaps TRBD1 as D (5 bases). The V gene's germline CDR1 is MGHDK and CDR2 SYGVNS. Trimming pared 3 bases from V and 6 bases from J, leaving 10 bases between. CDR3 length: 13 amino acids.

This rearrangement joins TRBV7-3 to TRBJ2-5, with TRBD2 identical over 12 bases. V lost 2 bases, J lost 4 bases, and 5 bases stayed unmatched. CDR3 length: 16 amino acids. Germline V gene sequence: CDR1 SGHTA, CDR2 FQGTGA. The CDR3: CASSLSSGGAVETQYF. Written as DNA, the CDR3 is TGTGCCAGCAGCTTATCTAGCGGGGGGGCCGTAGAGACCCAGTACTTC.